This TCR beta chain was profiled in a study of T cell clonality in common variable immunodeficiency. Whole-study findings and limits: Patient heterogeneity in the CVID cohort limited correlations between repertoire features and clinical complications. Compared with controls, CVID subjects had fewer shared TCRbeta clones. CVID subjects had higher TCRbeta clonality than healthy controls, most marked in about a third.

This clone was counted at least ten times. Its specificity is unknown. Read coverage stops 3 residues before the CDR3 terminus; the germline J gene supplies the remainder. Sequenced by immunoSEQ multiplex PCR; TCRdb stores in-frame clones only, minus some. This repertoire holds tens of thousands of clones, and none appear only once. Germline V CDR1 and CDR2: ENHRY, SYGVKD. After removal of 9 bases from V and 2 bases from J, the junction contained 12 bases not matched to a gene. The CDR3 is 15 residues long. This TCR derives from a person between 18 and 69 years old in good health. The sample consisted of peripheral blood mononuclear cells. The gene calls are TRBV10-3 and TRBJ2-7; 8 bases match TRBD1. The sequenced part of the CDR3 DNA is TGTGCCATATTGCCCCAGGGGGCAAGGACCTACGAG. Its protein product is CAILPQGARTYE. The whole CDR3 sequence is CAILPQGARTYEQYF.